This section outlines one T cell receptor beta chain sequence together with its context. What it binds is not known. Libraries were prepared by immunoSEQ multiplex PCR; TCRdb keeps only in-frame clonotypes and omits some of them. There are about 430,000 clones in the sample; 90% occur only once, and 9% to 15% lies in the top ten. This specimen comes from a study of Ad26.COV2.S vaccination and SARS-CoV-2 variants. Findings and limits, study-wide: TCR breadth and depth estimates may have understated total T cell responses.

Indicated treatment: some 20 received Ad26.COV2.S at low or high dose, single or two shots; several received placebo; per-sample allocation not given. The samples date from day 63 after the first vaccine or placebo injection. Trimming removed 8 bases at V and 5 bases at J, with 11 bases between. The length of the CDR3 is 12 residues. V gene TRBV12-3 or TRBV12-4 combines with J gene TRBJ2-3, with D tentatively TRBD2 (6 bases). This receptor was taken from a person between 18 and 65 years old who received the Ad26.COV2.S COVID-19 vaccine or a placebo. Material: peripheral blood, obtained in a trial of Ad26.COV2.S vaccine versus placebo. The CDR3: CASGVGGDTQYF. The CDR3 DNA sequence: TGTGCCAGCGGCGTGGGGGGAGATACGCAGTATTTT.